The table lists the clone carrying this TCR beta chain with many counts. Its target is unknown. Per the germline V gene, CDR1 is SEHNR and CDR2 is FQNEAQ (reference sequence). The CDR3 runs 12 residues. Trimming shortened V by 6 bases and J by 13 bases, and 18 bases separated the two germline ends. As to time point: patch test 2, 6 weeks after DPC sensitization. Treatment described: therapeutic diphenylcyclopropenone sensitization with weekly scalp DPC. The data derive from a study of human T cells and chemical hapten exposure. Study results and limitations: While controls formed fewer of them, expanded TCRs formed significantly more large CDR3 similarity clusters.

TCRdb redid the calling of the RACE reads with MiXCR, one entry per CDR3 protein. The sample contains about 85,000 distinct CDR3 sequences, around 10% of which appear only once. The rearrangement uses TRBV7-9 and TRBJ2-5; D may be TRBD2 (6 bases). This TCR was sampled from a man younger than 30 with alopecia areata. Some clones in this sample may be carry-over from other donors' samples. Here the sequenced sample was whole blood, taken in connection with sensitization to the hapten diphenylcyclopropenone (DPC). The CDR3 DNA is TGTGCCAGCAGTTCCGGGGGTACCACTCTGTACTTC. This sequence encodes CASSSGGTTLYF.